These 32 T cell receptor beta chains were all obtained from the same sample, sequenced in a study of regulatory T cells in long-lasting Graves disease. Arm-PCR of CDR3 regions and iRepertoire HTBI primers were used to build TCR beta libraries. A single record per CDR3 protein comes from TCRdb applying MiXCR to the multiplex PCR reads. The sample has around 450,000 distinct CDR3 sequences, 20% to 25% seen once. Time point given: persistent/refractory GD, antithyroid drugs over 5 years with positive TRAb. After RNA was extracted from PBMCs, the TCR library was made from it. The sequences come from peripheral blood mononuclear cells (PBMCs), collected when the disease was refractory, from a patient treated with antithyroid drugs. These receptors were obtained from a female donor with Graves disease.

This clonotype was seen ten or more times. A junction boundary mismatches the germline segment, possibly from a read error. This rearrangement joins TRBV28 to TRBJ1-1; no firm D call. Germline V gives CDR1 MDHEN, CDR2 SYDVKM. The CDR3 is made up of 16 amino acids. The CDR3 loop reads CASSLFPGMGNAEAFF. CDR3 nucleotides: TGTGCCAGCAGTTTGTTCCCAGGAATGGGGAACGCTGAAGCTTTCTTT.

This clonotype was detected many times. V and J are TRBV28 and TRBJ2-7, with a possible D match to TRBD1 (5 bases). V was trimmed by 1 base and J by 1 base, leaving 8 bases between them. Germline values: CDR1 MDHEN, CDR2 SYDVKM. This CDR3 contains 14 residues. CDR3 DNA: TGTGCCAGCAGTTTATTCAGGGTATCCTACGAGCAGTACTTC. Residues: CASSLFRVSYEQYF.

J is TRBJ2-7 and V is TRBV7-9; TRBD1 matches at 12 bases. The J segment lost 2 bases and the V segment lost 5 bases, leaving 10 bases of the junction unmatched. This CDR3 region has 17 residues. Germline CDR1 SEHNR, CDR2 FQNEAQ (reference sequence). The CDR3, as DNA: TGTGCCAGCAGCCCCCGTGAGGGGACAGGGGGCACCTACGAGCAGTACTTC. As protein: CASSPREGTGGTYEQYF.

This clonotype showed up just a few times. This chain joins TRBV30 and TRBJ1-1; D unclear. CDR1 is GTSNPN, CDR2 SVGIG, per germline (reference sequence). Trimming removed 2 bases at V and 0 bases at J, with 7 bases between. CDR3 length: 13 amino acids. CDR3 sequence reads: CAWSLGLNTEAFF. CDR3 in DNA: TGTGCCTGGAGTTTGGGCCTGAACACTGAAGCTTTCTTT.

The genes are TRBV5-1 and TRBJ2-2; tentative D call: TRBD1 (5 bases). This CDR3 is 14 amino acids long. The germline V gene has CDR1 SGHRS and CDR2 YFSETQ. V was cut by 4 bases and J by 3 bases, with 10 bases left in between. The DNA of the CDR3 is TGCGCCAGCAGCGCCCGACAGTACACCGGGGAGCTGTTTTTT. It yields the protein CASSARQYTGELFF.

This clonotype was counted a few times. The rearrangement links TRBV12-3 or TRBV12-4 to TRBJ2-5; 7 positions match TRBD2. This CDR3 is built from 18 residues. The V segment lost 1 base and the J segment 2 bases; nucleotides outside the gene matches: 13. The CDR3 DNA reads as TGTGCCAGCAGTTTAGTCCAGTCCGTAGCGGGTCTACAAGAGACCCAGTACTTC. Translated, it gives CASSLVQSVAGLQETQYF.

The sample holds a few counts of this clonotype. The chain is built from TRBV29-1 and TRBJ2-7; possible D gene TRBD2, 6 bases. The CDR3 covers 16 residues. Deletions cut 4 bases from V and 2 bases from J, with 21 bases between. Germline values: CDR1 SQVTM, CDR2 ANQGSEA. This chain's CDR3 is CSVVRGRPTGAYEQYF. The DNA for the CDR3 is TGCAGCGTTGTAAGGGGCAGACCCACGGGGGCCTACGAGCAGTACTTC.

This clonotype was seen at least ten times. The V and J genes are TRBV2 and TRBJ1-6; D is unclear. Germline lookup yields CDR1 SNHLY and CDR2 FYNNEI. The CDR3 has 13 residues. Trimming cost V 6 bases and J 8 bases, with 11 bases left between them. CDR3 protein: CASSLRTDSPLHF. CDR3 coding DNA: TGTGCCAGCAGCTTAAGAACGGATTCACCCCTCCACTTT. Full variable domain (rest looked up from reference TRBV2 and TRBJ1-6): EPEVTQTPSHQVTQMGQEVILRCVPISNHLYFYWYRQILGQKVEFLVSFYNNEISEKSEIFDDQFSVERPDGSNFTLKIRSTKLEDSAMYFCASSLRTDSPLHFGNGTRLTVT.

This clonotype was seen a few times. This chain joins TRBV7-9 and TRBJ1-2; the D gene is possibly TRBD1 (5 bases). This CDR3 region has 14 residues. The V end was cut by 5 bases, the J end by 7 bases, with 17 bases between. Per the germline V gene, CDR1 is SEHNR and CDR2 is FQNEAQ (reference sequence). The DNA of the CDR3 is TGTGCCAGCAGCCTCAGTCAGGACATACTTGGCTACACCTTC. Protein: CASSLSQDILGYTF.

This clonotype was seen more than once but under ten times. The chain carries TRBV13 and TRBJ2-5, with a weak D call TRBD1 (6 bases). There are 14 residues in the CDR3. Germline CDR1 is PRHDT and CDR2 is FYEKMQ (reference sequence). Trimming took 4 bases from V and 5 from J, leaving 14 bases between them. The CDR3 DNA sequence: TGTGCCAGCAGCTCCTCGACAGGTGGGGAGACCCAGTACTTC. Protein sequence: CASSSSTGGETQYF.

This clonotype has a count of ten or more. The chain is built from TRBV12-3 or TRBV12-4 and TRBJ2-7, with 12 bases lining up with TRBD1. This CDR3 region has 19 residues. J gave up 0 bases and V 1 base, and 10 bases lay outside the gene matches. The CDR3 region is CASSLEFRDRGPSSYEQYF. DNA for the CDR3: TGTGCCAGCAGTTTAGAATTCCGGGACAGGGGGCCGAGCTCCTACGAGCAGTACTTC.

The rearrangement joins TRBV7-8 to TRBJ1-5; 9 bases match TRBD1. The CDR3 spans 16 residues. Trimming removed 1 base from V and 7 bases from J; junction bases left unmatched: 8. Looked up from germline, CDR1 is SGHVS and CDR2 is FQNEAQ. The CDR3 is CASSLEGQGYGQPQHF. The CDR3 DNA sequence: TGTGCCAGCAGCTTAGAGGGACAGGGATACGGCCAGCCCCAGCATTTT.

The chain has TRBV6-5 and TRBJ2-7; TRBD2 might be the D (5 bases). CDR3 size: 14 residues. Germline CDR1 is MNHEY and CDR2 is SVGAGI. V lost 2 bases to trimming and J lost 2 bases, with 10 bases between them. For the CDR3, the DNA is TGTGCCAGCAGTTACACCGGGGTAACCTACGAGCAGTACTTC. Amino acid sequence: CASSYTGVTYEQYF.

This clonotype was seen only a few times. The V gene is TRBV3-1, the J gene TRBJ1-6, with D unclear. The V gene lost 1 base and the J gene lost 8 bases, with 9 bases spanning the gap. CDR3 length equals 14 residues. From germline, CDR1 is LGHDT and CDR2 YNNKEL (reference sequence). This CDR3 is CASSQGSGDSPLHF. CDR3 nucleotides: TGTGCCAGCAGCCAAGGTTCTGGAGATTCACCCCTCCACTTT.

This chain links TRBV19 with TRBJ1-5; D is unresolved. V was pared by 7 bases and J by 4 bases, with 14 bases between. The CDR3 has 14 amino acids. Germline-derived CDR1 and CDR2 are LNHDA and SQIVND (reference sequence). This CDR3 is CASKGPGGNQPQHF. The CDR3 coding sequence is TGTGCCAGTAAAGGTCCGGGCGGGAATCAGCCCCAGCATTTT. The whole variable domain, remainder taken from reference TRBV19 and TRBJ1-5, is DGGITQSPKYLFRKEGQNVTLSCEQNLNHDAMYWYRQDPGQGLRLIYYSQIVNDFQKGDIAEGYSVSREKKESFPLTVTSAQKNPTAFYLCASKGPGGNQPQHFGDGTRLSIL.

The table lists this clonotype with many counts. The V gene is TRBV2, the J gene TRBJ1-5, with TRBD1 as a possible D gene (6 bases). With 2 bases removed from V and 6 bases from J, the gap between germline ends came to 8 bases. The CDR3 sequence is 13 residues long. CDR1 and CDR2 from the germline V gene are SNHLY and FYNNEI. CDR3 in amino acids: CASSETGLQPQHF. The CDR3 DNA sequence: TGTGCCAGCAGTGAAACAGGGCTTCAGCCCCAGCATTTT.

This clonotype was recorded at least ten times. One end of the junction varies from germline; a read error may be responsible. This chain connects TRBV2 to TRBJ2-5; 8 bases are shared with TRBD1. CDR1 is SNHLY, CDR2 FYNNEI, per germline. The CDR3 runs 14 residues. The CDR3 DNA reads as TGTGCCGGCAGTGTCCAGGGGGCCTTGGAGACCCAGTACTTC. It translates to CAGSVQGALETQYF.

This clonotype was found a few times. The rearrangement joins TRBV9 to TRBJ2-2, with 7 bases that match TRBD1. This CDR3 contains 15 residues. Germline CDR1 SGDLS, CDR2 YYNGEE. Trimming at V came to 0 bases and at J to 6 bases, leaving 5 bases not matched to a gene. The CDR3 DNA reads as TGTGCCAGCAGCGTAGGGGCGACAGGGTCCGGGGAGCTGTTTTTT. Translation gives CASSVGATGSGELFF.

About this clonotype itself: This clone may be a read error of a much larger clone one base away. This chain connects TRBV24-1 to TRBJ2-5, with unresolved D. Germline lookup yields CDR1 KGHDR and CDR2 SFDVKD. This CDR3 has 15 amino acids. The CDR3 loop reads CATGDAVVKAETQYF. The CDR3 DNA reads as TGTGCCACCGGTGACGCAGTTGTTAAAGCGGAGACCCAGTACTTC.

The CDR3 DNA is TGTGCCAGCAGCTTTATGGGACAGGGATTCTTCTCTGGGGCCAACGTCCTGACTTTC. It codes for CASSFMGQGFFSGANVLTF. The chain has TRBV7-3 and TRBJ2-6; TRBD1 matches 9 bases. The ends lost 3 bases at V and 0 bases at J; junction bases unmatched: 9. Looked up from germline, CDR1 is SGHTA and CDR2 is FQGTGA. The CDR3 consists of 19 residues. Full variable domain (remainder filled in from reference TRBV7-3 and TRBJ2-6): GAGVSQTPSNKVTEKGKYVELRCDPISGHTALYWYRQSLGQGPEFLIYFQGTGAADDSGLPNDRFFAVRPEGSVSTLKIQRTERGDSAVYLCASSFMGQGFFSGANVLTFGAGSRLTVL.

This clonotype was seen at least ten times. The CDR3 protein is CASRPGTGVGTGELFF. In nucleotides, the CDR3 is TGTGCCAGCAGGCCCGGGACAGGGGTGGGCACCGGGGAGCTGTTTTTT. This chain joins TRBV6-1 and TRBJ2-2, with 10 nucleotides matching TRBD1. The CDR3 loop spans 16 amino acids. Trimming cost V 6 bases and J 4 bases; bases outside gene matches: 8. The germline gives CDR1 MNHNS, CDR2 SASEGT.

The rearrangement joins TRBV9 to TRBJ2-7; the D call may be TRBD1 or TRBD2 (5 bases each). Germline values: CDR1 SGDLS, CDR2 YYNGEE. The V end lost 5 bases, the J end lost 6 bases, and 12 bases lay between the germline ends. The CDR3 loop spans 12 amino acids. Here the CDR3 DNA reads TGTGCCAGCAGTGGGACCGGGGTCGAGCAGTACTTC. This gives the protein CASSGTGVEQYF.

This chain connects TRBV3-1 to TRBJ1-1; 7 bases fit TRBD1. CDR1 and CDR2 from the germline V gene are LGHDT and YNNKEL (reference sequence). The V segment lost 1 base and the J segment 8 bases; nucleotides outside the gene matches: 10. This CDR3 is 15 amino acids long. The CDR3 loop is CASSQATRDSPEAFF. For the CDR3, the DNA is TGTGCCAGCAGCCAAGCTACCCGGGACAGCCCAGAAGCTTTCTTT.

CDR3 sequence: CASSQDLGTRSYEQYF. CDR3 DNA sequence: TGTGCCAGCAGCCAAGATCTAGGGACTAGGTCCTACGAGCAGTACTTC. This chain connects TRBV4-2 to TRBJ2-7, with 8 bases that match TRBD2. V trimming: 0 bases; J trimming: 1 base; junction bases outside the gene matches: 5. Germline V gives CDR1 LGHNA, CDR2 YNFKEQ. This CDR3 spans 16 amino acids.

The CDR3 is CASSFQQGNYGYTF. CDR3 in DNA: TGTGCCAGCAGCTTTCAACAGGGGAACTATGGCTACACCTTC. The chain has TRBV7-2 and TRBJ1-2, with 7 bases identical to TRBD1. The germline V gene has CDR1 SGHTA and CDR2 FQGNSA. This CDR3 comprises 14 residues. The V gene end was trimmed by 3 bases and the J gene end by 2 bases; junction bases not matched to a gene: 3.

The V gene is TRBV19, the J gene TRBJ1-4; D perhaps matches TRBD1 (6 bases). Germline V CDR1 and CDR2: LNHDA, SQIVND (reference sequence). V was shortened by 3 bases and J by 2 bases, with 10 bases between the two germline ends. The CDR3 sequence is 15 residues long. The CDR3 loop is CASSILRGTNEKLFF. CDR3 bases: TGTGCCAGTAGTATCCTTAGGGGGACTAATGAAAAACTGTTTTTT.

V usage is TRBV5-6 and J usage is TRBJ1-1; the D is unclear. V was clipped by 1 base and J by 0 bases, with 13 bases between them. This CDR3 comprises 16 residues. Germline assignment: CDR1 SGHDT and CDR2 YYEEEE. Here the CDR3 reads CASSLPPAAMNTEAFF. The CDR3 nucleotides are TGTGCCAGCAGCTTGCCCCCGGCAGCCATGAACACTGAAGCTTTCTTT.

With respect to this clonotype: The junction does not match germline at one end; this may be a read error. This sequence joins TRBV10-3 and TRBJ1-2; no clear D. This CDR3 has 12 residues. The germline gives CDR1 ENHRY, CDR2 SYGVKD. For the CDR3, the DNA is TGTGCCATCAGTGACCGGACGGGAGGCTGCACCTTC. Its protein is CAISDRTGGCTF.

This clonotype has just a few counts. V is TRBV27 and J is TRBJ2-2; D ambiguous. The CDR3 contains 16 residues. Trimming pared 5 bases from V and 4 bases from J, leaving 17 bases between. Germline V gene lookup returns CDR1 MNHEY and CDR2 SMNVEV (reference sequence). The CDR3 sequence is CASSRLRKGGTGELFF. The CDR3 nucleotides are TGTGCCAGCAGTCGGCTCCGCAAGGGTGGCACCGGGGAGCTGTTTTTT.

The rearrangement uses TRBV6-2 or TRBV6-3 and TRBJ2-2, with 10 bases fitting TRBD2. Trimming cost V 2 bases and J 1 base; bases outside gene matches: 10. The CDR3 is made up of 19 amino acids. Germline V gene sequence: CDR1 MNHEY, CDR2 SVGEGT. CDR3 amino acids: CASSYEREGRSRNTGELFF. DNA for the CDR3: TGTGCCAGCAGTTACGAGCGGGAGGGCCGGTCGCGGAACACCGGGGAGCTGTTTTTT.

This clonotype came up many times. CDR3 sequence reads: CASSQLQGGYGYTF. The DNA of the CDR3 is TGCGCCAGCAGCCAGCTGCAGGGAGGTTACGGCTACACCTTC. The V call is TRBV4-1, the J call TRBJ1-2, with a weak D call TRBD1 (5 bases). Germline V gives CDR1 MGHRA, CDR2 YSYEKL. V lost 3 bases and J lost 8, with 16 bases in between. The CDR3 is made up of 14 amino acids.

The sample holds many counts of this clonotype. The CDR3 is CASSFYGIPSYEQYF. In DNA, the CDR3 is TGTGCCAGCAGTTTCTATGGGATCCCTTCCTACGAGCAGTACTTC. V gene TRBV28 combines with J gene TRBJ2-7; D unresolved. From germline, CDR1 is MDHEN and CDR2 SYDVKM. V was shortened by 3 bases and J by 1 base, with 13 bases between the two germline ends. This CDR3 region has 15 residues.